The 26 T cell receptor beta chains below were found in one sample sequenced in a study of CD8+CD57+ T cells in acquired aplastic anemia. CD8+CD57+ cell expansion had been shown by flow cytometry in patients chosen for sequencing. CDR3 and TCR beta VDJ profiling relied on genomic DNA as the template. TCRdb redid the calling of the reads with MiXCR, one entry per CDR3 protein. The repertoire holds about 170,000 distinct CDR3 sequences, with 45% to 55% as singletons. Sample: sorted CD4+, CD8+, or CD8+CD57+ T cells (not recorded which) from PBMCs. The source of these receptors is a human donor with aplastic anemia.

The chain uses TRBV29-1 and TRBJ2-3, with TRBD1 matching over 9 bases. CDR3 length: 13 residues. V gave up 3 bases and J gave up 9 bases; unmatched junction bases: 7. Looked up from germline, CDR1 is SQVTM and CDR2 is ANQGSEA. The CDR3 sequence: CSVEGQGQVTQYF. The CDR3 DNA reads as TGCAGCGTTGAGGGACAGGGTCAGGTAACGCAGTATTTT.

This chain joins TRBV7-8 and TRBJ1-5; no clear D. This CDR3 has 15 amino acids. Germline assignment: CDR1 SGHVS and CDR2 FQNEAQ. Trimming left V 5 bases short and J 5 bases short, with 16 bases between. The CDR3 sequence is CASSRGPNKYQPQHF. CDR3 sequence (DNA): TGTGCCAGCAGCCGAGGACCGAACAAGTATCAGCCCCAGCATTTT.

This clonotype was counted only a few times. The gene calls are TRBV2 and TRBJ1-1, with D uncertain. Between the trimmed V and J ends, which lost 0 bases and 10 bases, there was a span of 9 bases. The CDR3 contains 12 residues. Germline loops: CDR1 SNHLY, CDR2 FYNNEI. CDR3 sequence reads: CASSEAAVGAFF. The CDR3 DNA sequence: TGTGCCAGCAGTGAAGCTGCCGTGGGAGCTTTCTTT. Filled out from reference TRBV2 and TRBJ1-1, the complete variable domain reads EPEVTQTPSHQVTQMGQEVILRCVPISNHLYFYWYRQILGQKVEFLVSFYNNEISEKSEIFDDQFSVERPDGSNFTLKIRSTKLEDSAMYFCASSEAAVGAFFGQGTRLTVV.

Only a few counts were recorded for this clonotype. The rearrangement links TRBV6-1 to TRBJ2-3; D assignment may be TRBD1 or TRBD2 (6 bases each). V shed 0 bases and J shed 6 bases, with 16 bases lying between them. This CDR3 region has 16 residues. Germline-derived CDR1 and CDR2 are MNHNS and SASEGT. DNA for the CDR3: TGTGCCAGCAGTGAAGCGAACGGGGGCCTTCGGGATACGCAGTATTTT. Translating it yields CASSEANGGLRDTQYF.

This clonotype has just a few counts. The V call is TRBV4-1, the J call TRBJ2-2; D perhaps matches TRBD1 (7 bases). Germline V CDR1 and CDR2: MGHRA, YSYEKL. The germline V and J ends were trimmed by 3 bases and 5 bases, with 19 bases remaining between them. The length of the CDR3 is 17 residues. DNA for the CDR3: TGCGCCAGCAGCCAGATTTTAGGGCAGGGGGGTACCGGGGAGCTGTTTTTT. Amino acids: CASSQILGQGGTGELFF.

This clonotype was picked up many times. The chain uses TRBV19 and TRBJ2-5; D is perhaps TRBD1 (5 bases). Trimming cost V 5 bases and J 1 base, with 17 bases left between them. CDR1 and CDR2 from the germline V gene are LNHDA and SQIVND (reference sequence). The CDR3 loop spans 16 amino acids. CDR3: CASSLITGASQETQYF. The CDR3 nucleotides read TGTGCCAGTAGTCTGATTACAGGAGCCTCCCAAGAGACCCAGTACTTC.

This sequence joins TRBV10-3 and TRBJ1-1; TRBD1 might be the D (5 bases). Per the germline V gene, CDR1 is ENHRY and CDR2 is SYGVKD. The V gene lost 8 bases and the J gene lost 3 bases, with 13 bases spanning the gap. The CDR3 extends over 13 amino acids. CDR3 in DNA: TGTGCCATCCAAGGGGCATCGGACACTGAAGCTTTCTTT. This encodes CAIQGASDTEAFF.

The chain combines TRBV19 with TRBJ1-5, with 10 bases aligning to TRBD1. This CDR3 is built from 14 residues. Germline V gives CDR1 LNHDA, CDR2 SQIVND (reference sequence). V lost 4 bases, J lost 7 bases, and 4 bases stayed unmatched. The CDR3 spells CASSTGQGTQPQHF. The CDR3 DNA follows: TGTGCCAGTAGTACGGGACAGGGGACCCAGCCCCAGCATTTT.

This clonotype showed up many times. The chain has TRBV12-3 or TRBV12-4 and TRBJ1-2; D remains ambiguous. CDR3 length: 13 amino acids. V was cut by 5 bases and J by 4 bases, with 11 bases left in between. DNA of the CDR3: TGTGCCAGCAGTCCAAGGGCCAGCTATGGCTACACCTTC. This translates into CASSPRASYGYTF.

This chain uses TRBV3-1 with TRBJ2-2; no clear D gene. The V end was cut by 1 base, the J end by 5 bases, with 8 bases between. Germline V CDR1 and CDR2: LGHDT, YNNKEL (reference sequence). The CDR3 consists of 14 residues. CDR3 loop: CASSQAGFTGELFF. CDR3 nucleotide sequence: TGTGCCAGCAGCCAAGCTGGGTTTACCGGGGAGCTGTTTTTT.

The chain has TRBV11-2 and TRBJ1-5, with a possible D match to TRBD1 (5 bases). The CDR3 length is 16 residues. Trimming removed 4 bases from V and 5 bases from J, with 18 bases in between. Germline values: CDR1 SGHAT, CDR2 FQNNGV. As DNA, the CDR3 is TGTGCCAGCAGCTGGAGCGTACAGGCCAACGATCAGCCCCAGCATTTT. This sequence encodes CASSWSVQANDQPQHF.

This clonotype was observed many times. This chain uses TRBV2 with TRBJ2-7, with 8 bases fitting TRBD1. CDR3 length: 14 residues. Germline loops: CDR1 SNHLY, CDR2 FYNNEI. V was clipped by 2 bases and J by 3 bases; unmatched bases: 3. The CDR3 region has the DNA TGTGCCAGCAGTGAACAGGACAGGGTCTACGAGCAGTACTTC. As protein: CASSEQDRVYEQYF.

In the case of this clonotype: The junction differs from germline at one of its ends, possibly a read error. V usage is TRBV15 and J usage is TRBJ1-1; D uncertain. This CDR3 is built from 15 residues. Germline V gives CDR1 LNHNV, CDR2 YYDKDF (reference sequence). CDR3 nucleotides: TGTGCCACCAGCAGAGAGAAGGGAGTAACCACTGAGGCTTTCTTT. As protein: CATSREKGVTTEAFF.

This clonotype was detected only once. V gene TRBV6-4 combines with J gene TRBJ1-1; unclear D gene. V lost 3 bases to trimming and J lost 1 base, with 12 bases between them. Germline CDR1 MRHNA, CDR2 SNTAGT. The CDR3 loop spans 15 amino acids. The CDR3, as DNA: TGTGCCAGCAGTGAGAGTGATGAGGGGAACACTGAAGCTTTCTTT. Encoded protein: CASSESDEGNTEAFF.

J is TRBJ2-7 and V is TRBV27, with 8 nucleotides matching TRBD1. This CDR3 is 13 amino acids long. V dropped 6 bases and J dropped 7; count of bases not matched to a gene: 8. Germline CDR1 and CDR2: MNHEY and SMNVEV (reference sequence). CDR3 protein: CASSGQGIGEQYF. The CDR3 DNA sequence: TGTGCCAGCAGCGGACAGGGAATAGGGGAGCAGTACTTC.

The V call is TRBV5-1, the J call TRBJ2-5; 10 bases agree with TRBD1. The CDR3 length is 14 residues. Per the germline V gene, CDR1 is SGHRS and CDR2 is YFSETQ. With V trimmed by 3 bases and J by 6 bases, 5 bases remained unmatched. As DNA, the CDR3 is TGCGCCAGCAGCTCAGGACAGGGGGGACAGACCCAGTACTTC. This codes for CASSSGQGGQTQYF.

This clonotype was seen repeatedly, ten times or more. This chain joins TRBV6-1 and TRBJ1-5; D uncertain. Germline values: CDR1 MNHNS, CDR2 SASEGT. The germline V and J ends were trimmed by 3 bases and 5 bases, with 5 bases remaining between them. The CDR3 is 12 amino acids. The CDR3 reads CASSDVHQPQHF. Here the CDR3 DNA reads TGTGCCAGCAGTGATGTCCATCAGCCCCAGCATTTT.

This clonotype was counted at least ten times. The CDR3 DNA reads TGTGCCAGCAGCCCGGGACTTGAGAATGAAAAACTGTTTTTT. Translating it yields CASSPGLENEKLFF. This chain links TRBV7-9 with TRBJ1-4, with a weak D call TRBD1 (5 bases). Germline CDR1 is SEHNR and CDR2 is FQNEAQ (reference sequence). V was pared by 5 bases and J by 5 bases, with 12 bases between. This CDR3 comprises 14 residues.

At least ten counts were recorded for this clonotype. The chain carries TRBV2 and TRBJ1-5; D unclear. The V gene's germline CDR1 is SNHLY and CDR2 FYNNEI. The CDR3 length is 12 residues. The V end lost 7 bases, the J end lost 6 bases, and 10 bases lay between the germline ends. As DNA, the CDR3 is TGTGCCAGCACCCCCGGGAGTCAGCCCCAGCATTTT. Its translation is CASTPGSQPQHF.

This chain's CDR3 is CASSVGQTTDTQYF. CDR3 DNA: TGCGCCAGCAGCGTGGGACAGACCACAGATACGCAGTATTTT. The chain joins TRBV5-1 to TRBJ2-3; 7 bases line up with TRBD1. Germline V gene data show CDR1 as SGHRS and CDR2 as YFSETQ. J was trimmed by 2 bases and V by 4 bases; bases with no gene match: 4. There are 14 residues in the CDR3.

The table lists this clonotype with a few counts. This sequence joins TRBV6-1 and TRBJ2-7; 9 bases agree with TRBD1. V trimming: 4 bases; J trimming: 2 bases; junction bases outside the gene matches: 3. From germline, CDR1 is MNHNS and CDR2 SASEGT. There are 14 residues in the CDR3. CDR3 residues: CASSVGTGPYEQYF. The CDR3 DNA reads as TGTGCCAGCAGTGTTGGGACAGGGCCCTACGAGCAGTACTTC.

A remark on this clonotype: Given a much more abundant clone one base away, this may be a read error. The CDR3 coding sequence is TGTGCCAGCAGCCCGAGGTGGGTTTTAAGCGAAGCTGTCTTT. Translating gives CASSPRWVLSEAVF. This chain joins TRBV14 and TRBJ1-1, with D unresolved. This CDR3 is 14 amino acids long. Germline V lookup: CDR1 SGHDN, CDR2 FVKESK.

CDR3 DNA: TGTGCCAGCAGCCGCTTAGGGGGTGATGGCTACACCTTC. This sequence encodes CASSRLGGDGYTF. J is TRBJ1-2 and V is TRBV13; maybe TRBD1 (6 bases). The germline V gene has CDR1 PRHDT and CDR2 FYEKMQ (reference sequence). Trimming cost V 5 bases and J 6 bases, with 13 bases left between them. The CDR3 sequence is 13 residues long.

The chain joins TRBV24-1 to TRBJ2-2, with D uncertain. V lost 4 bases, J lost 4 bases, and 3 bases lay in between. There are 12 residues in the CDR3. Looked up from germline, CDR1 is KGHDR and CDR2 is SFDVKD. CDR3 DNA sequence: TGTGCCACCAGTGAAGGCACCGGGGAGCTGTTTTTT. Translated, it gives CATSEGTGELFF.

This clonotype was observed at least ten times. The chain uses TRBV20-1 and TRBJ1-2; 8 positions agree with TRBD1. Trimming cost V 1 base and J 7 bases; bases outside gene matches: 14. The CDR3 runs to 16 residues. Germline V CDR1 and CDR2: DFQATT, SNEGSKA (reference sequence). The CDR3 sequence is CSARAGGLRRPGGYTF. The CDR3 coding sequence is TGCAGTGCTAGAGCAGGGGGCCTACGCCGTCCCGGTGGCTACACCTTC.

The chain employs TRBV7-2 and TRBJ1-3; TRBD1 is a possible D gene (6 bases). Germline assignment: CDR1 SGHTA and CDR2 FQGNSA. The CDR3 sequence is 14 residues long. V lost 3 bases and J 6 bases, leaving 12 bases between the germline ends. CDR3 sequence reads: CASSFPGGLNTIYF. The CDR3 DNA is TGTGCCAGCAGCTTCCCCGGGGGCCTAAACACCATATATTTT.